The 15 T cell receptor beta chains below all came from one sample that was sequenced in a study of CD8 T cells in ankylosing spondylitis. From the 5' RACE reads, TCRdb called clonotypes with MiXCR, one entry per CDR3 protein. The sample carries hundreds of thousands of distinct CDR3 sequences, around 21% recorded once. The sequencing sample was made of blood, either unsorted or a sorted T cell fraction (not recorded which). All receptors come from a female donor with ankylosing spondylitis or in good health (not recorded which).

This clonotype was found many times. The CDR3 DNA follows: TGTGCCAGCAGTTCGACATACAATGAGCAGTTCTTC. Amino acid sequence: CASSSTYNEQFF. The gene calls are TRBV27 and TRBJ2-1; D is uncertain. Germline CDR1 reads MNHEY; CDR2 reads SMNVEV (reference sequence). V was pared by 4 bases and J by 4 bases, with 5 bases between. The CDR3 length is 12 residues.

This clonotype was seen a handful of times. The chain joins TRBV12-3 or TRBV12-4 to TRBJ1-5, with D perhaps matching TRBD1 (6 bases). This CDR3 has 15 residues. Trimming took off 7 bases at V and 6 bases at J, with 19 bases between the two ends. DNA of the CDR3: TGTGCCAGCACCCTATCTGGCAGGGGAGGTCAGCCCCAGCATTTT. Amino acid sequence: CASTLSGRGGQPQHF.

This clonotype was picked up a small number of times. V is TRBV12-3 or TRBV12-4 and J is TRBJ2-1; 9 bases are a match to TRBD2. V lost 7 bases and J lost 7; bases outside the gene matches: 8. The CDR3 has 14 amino acids. The CDR3 region is CASTVAGVRNEQFF. In DNA, the CDR3 is TGTGCCAGCACCGTAGCGGGAGTGAGGAATGAGCAGTTCTTC.

The V call is TRBV2, the J call TRBJ2-1; no reliable D call. The CDR3 covers 16 residues. Trimming left V 5 bases short and J 0 bases short, with 14 bases between. The germline V gene has CDR1 SNHLY and CDR2 FYNNEI. As DNA, the CDR3 is TGTGCCAGCAGTCTCTTTCTGATGAGCTCCTACAATGAGCAGTTCTTC. Translated, it gives CASSLFLMSSYNEQFF.

This chain connects TRBV20-1 to TRBJ2-5; 7 bases are shared with TRBD1. The CDR3 is 13 residues long. Trimming cost V 7 bases and J 4 bases; bases outside gene matches: 9. Germline V lookup: CDR1 DFQATT, CDR2 SNEGSKA (reference sequence). The CDR3 sequence: CSVPTGTGETQYF. The CDR3 DNA is TGCAGTGTGCCGACAGGGACGGGAGAGACCCAGTACTTC.

The rearrangement links TRBV4-2 to TRBJ2-7; no clear D. The CDR3 is 14 amino acids. Germline loops: CDR1 LGHNA, CDR2 YNFKEQ. V was clipped by 2 bases and J by 0 bases, with 8 bases between them. Here the CDR3 reads CASSQLTHSYEQYF. The CDR3 DNA is TGTGCCAGCAGCCAATTAACTCACTCCTACGAGCAGTACTTC.

This chain joins TRBV7-3 and TRBJ1-1; D gene ambiguous. The length of the CDR3 is 14 residues. Trimming left V 3 bases short and J 1 base short, with 9 bases between. CDR1 is SGHTA and CDR2 is FQGTGA in the germline V gene. DNA of the CDR3: TGTGCCAGCAGCTTGGAAAGACAGAACACTGAAGCTTTCTTT. It encodes CASSLERQNTEAFF.

The chain's CDR3 is CSARTWSYEQYF. CDR3 DNA sequence: TGCAGTGCTAGGACCTGGTCCTACGAGCAGTACTTC. The V call is TRBV20-1, the J call TRBJ2-7; D call uncertain. CDR1 and CDR2 from the germline V gene are DFQATT and SNEGSKA (reference sequence). The CDR3 has 12 residues. V was clipped by 3 bases and J by 1 base, with 7 bases between them.

This rearrangement joins TRBV10-3 to TRBJ2-3, with D perhaps matching TRBD2 (5 bases). Per germline, CDR1 ENHRY and CDR2 SYGVKD. This CDR3 comprises 13 residues. Deletions cut 9 bases from V and 1 base from J, with 11 bases between. The CDR3 DNA follows: TGTGCCATAAGCGGAACTGGCACAGATACGCAGTATTTT. Translation: CAISGTGTDTQYF.

Ten or more counts support this clonotype. The CDR3 region has the DNA TGCGCCTCGGGACGGAAAAATGAAAAACTGTTTTTT. Its translation: CASGRKNEKLFF. The chain carries TRBV29-1 and TRBJ1-4; possibly TRBD1 for D (5 bases). The germline CDR1 and CDR2 sequences are SQVTM and ANQGSEA. The CDR3 extends over 12 amino acids.

This clonotype was counted at least ten times. This sequence joins TRBV5-6 and TRBJ2-7; 12 nucleotides align to TRBD2. The CDR3 loop spans 17 amino acids. V was pared by 5 bases and J by 6 bases, with 15 bases of the junction left unmatched. Looked up from germline, CDR1 is SGHDT and CDR2 is YYEEEE. In DNA, the CDR3 is TGTGCCAGCAGTCGTAGGACTAGCGGGATCAGTGAGAGCGAGCAGTACTTC. Translating gives CASSRRTSGISESEQYF.

CDR3 sequence reads: CASSLWVGVDNEQFF. Here the CDR3 DNA reads TGTGCCAGCAGCTTGTGGGTGGGAGTGGACAATGAGCAGTTCTTC. This rearrangement joins TRBV5-6 to TRBJ2-1; possibly TRBD2 for D (5 bases). The germline V gene encodes CDR1 SGHDT and CDR2 YYEEEE. CDR3 size: 15 residues. The V end lost 1 base, the J end lost 5 bases, and 13 bases lay between the germline ends.

The V and J genes are TRBV18 and TRBJ1-4, with D uncertain. With 4 bases removed from V and 5 bases from J, the gap between germline ends came to 11 bases. This CDR3 is built from 14 residues. Germline V CDR1 and CDR2: KGHSH, LQKENI. The DNA for the CDR3 is TGTGCCAGCTCACGCTCGGACGGGAATGAAAAACTGTTTTTT. It is translated as CASSRSDGNEKLFF.

This rearrangement joins TRBV11-2 to TRBJ2-2, with D uncertain. With 0 bases removed from V and 6 bases from J, the gap between germline ends came to 8 bases. Germline CDR1 and CDR2: SGHAT and FQNNGV. The CDR3 is made up of 14 amino acids. CDR3 region: CASSLDRASGELFF. The CDR3 coding sequence is TGTGCCAGCAGCTTAGATCGGGCCTCCGGGGAGCTGTTTTTT.

This clonotype was picked up a small number of times. The CDR3 protein is CASSLQGWGELFF. In nucleotides, the CDR3 is TGTGCCAGCAGCTTACAGGGTTGGGGGGAGCTGTTTTTT. This chain uses TRBV7-2 with TRBJ2-2; D perhaps matches TRBD1 (5 bases). The CDR3 is 13 amino acids. V was trimmed by 2 bases and J by 8 bases, leaving 9 bases between them. Per the germline V gene, CDR1 is SGHTA and CDR2 is FQGNSA.